The 2 T cell receptor beta chains reported below all come from one sample, sequenced in a study of human T cells and chemical hapten exposure. TCRdb reprocessed the RACE reads via MiXCR and lists one record per CDR3 protein. Among roughly 100,000 distinct CDR3 sequences listed, more than 10% were seen once. The time point was: pre-sensitization, week 0. The sample's treatment: therapeutic diphenylcyclopropenone sensitization with weekly scalp DPC. This sample comprised whole blood, obtained in connection with sensitization to the hapten diphenylcyclopropenone (DPC). These receptors were collected from a woman in her sixties or seventies with alopecia areata. Some clones in this sample may be carry-over from other donors' samples.

With regard to this clonotype: A much more abundant neighbour one base away suggests this may be a read error. For the CDR3, the DNA is TGCAGTGCTAGGAAGGGATACAGTGGGGAGCTGTTTTTT. This encodes CSARKGYSGELFF. The genes are TRBV20-1 and TRBJ2-2; no clear D. V lost 3 bases, J lost 8 bases, and 13 bases lay in between. Germline assignment: CDR1 DFQATT and CDR2 SNEGSKA (reference sequence). CDR3 length: 13 residues.

This clonotype turned up a few times. The chain combines TRBV7-9 with TRBJ2-3; the D is unclear. The CDR3 runs 22 residues. With 4 bases removed from V and 3 bases from J, the gap between germline ends came to 35 bases. Looked up from germline, CDR1 is SEHNR and CDR2 is FQNEAQ (reference sequence). The CDR3 is CASSSSRSGLAVASLRTDTQYF. CDR3 coding DNA: TGTGCCAGCAGCTCCTCTCGTTCAGGTTTAGCTGTGGCCTCTCTGCGGACAGATACGCAGTATTTT.